Listed here is a single T cell receptor (beta chain). This sample was taken from a study of control samples from healthy donors and cancer patients. The germline CDR1 and CDR2 sequences are LNHDA and SQIVND (reference sequence). The V end lost 3 bases, the J end lost 4 bases, and 13 bases lay between the germline ends. CDR3 length: 15 residues. Libraries were prepared by immunoSEQ multiplex PCR; TCRdb keeps only in-frame clonotypes and omits some of them. The table shows 90,000 to 100,000 clones, with roughly 83% occurring only once. Sequenced sample: blood. The chain employs TRBV19 and TRBJ1-5, with D possibly TRBD1 on 5 matching bases. The source of this sequence is a woman in her 30s in good health. The CDR3 DNA reads as TGTGCCAGTAGTATGTTGGGGACGGGGAATCAGCCCCAGCATTTT. The encoded protein is CASSMLGTGNQPQHF.